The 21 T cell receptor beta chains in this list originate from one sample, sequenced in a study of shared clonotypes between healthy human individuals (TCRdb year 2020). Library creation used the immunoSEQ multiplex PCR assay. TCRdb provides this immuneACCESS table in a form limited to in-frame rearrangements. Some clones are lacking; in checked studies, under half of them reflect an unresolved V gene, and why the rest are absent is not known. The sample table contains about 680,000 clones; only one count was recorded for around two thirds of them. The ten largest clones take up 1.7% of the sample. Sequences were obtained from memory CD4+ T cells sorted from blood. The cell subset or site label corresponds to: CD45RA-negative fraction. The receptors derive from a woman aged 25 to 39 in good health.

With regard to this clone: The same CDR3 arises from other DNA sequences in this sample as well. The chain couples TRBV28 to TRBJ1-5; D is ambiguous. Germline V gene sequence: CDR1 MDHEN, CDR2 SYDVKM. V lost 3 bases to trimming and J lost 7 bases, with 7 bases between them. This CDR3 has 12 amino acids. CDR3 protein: CASSFSGQPQHF. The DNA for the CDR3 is TGTGCCAGCAGTTTTTCGGGACAGCCCCAGCATTTT.

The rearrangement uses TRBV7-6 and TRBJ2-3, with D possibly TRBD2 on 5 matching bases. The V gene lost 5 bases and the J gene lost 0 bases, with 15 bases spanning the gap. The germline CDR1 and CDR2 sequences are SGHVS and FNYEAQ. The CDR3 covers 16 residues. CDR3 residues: CASSPMAWTSTDTQYF. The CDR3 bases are TGTGCCAGCAGCCCTATGGCTTGGACTAGCACAGATACGCAGTATTTT.

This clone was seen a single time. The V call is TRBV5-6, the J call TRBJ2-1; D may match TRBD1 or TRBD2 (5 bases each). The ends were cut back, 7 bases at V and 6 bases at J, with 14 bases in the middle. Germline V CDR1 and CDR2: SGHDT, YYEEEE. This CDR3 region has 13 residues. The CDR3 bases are TGTGCCAGCGGCCTAGGGACCACCAATGAGCAGTTCTTC. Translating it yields CASGLGTTNEQFF.

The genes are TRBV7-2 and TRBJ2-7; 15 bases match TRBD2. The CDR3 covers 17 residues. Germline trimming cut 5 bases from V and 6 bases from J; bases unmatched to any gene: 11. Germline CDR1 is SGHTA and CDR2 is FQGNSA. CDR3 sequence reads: CASSPPGLAGGKGEQYF. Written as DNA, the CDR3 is TGTGCCAGCAGCCCCCCGGGACTAGCGGGAGGTAAGGGCGAGCAGTACTTC. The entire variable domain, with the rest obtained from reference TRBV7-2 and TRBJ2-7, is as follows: GAGVSQSPSNKVTEKGKDVELRCDPISGHTALYWYRQSLGQGLEFLIYFQGNSAPDKSGLPSDRFSAERTGGSVSTLTIQRTQQEDSAVYLCASSPPGLAGGKGEQYFGPGTRLTVT.

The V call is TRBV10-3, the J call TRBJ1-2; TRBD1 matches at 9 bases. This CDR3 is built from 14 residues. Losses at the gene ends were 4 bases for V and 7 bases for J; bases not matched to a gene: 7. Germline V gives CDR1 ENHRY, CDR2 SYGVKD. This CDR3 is CAISASGQGSGYTF. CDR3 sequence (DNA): TGTGCCATCAGTGCTTCTGGACAGGGGTCTGGCTACACCTTC.

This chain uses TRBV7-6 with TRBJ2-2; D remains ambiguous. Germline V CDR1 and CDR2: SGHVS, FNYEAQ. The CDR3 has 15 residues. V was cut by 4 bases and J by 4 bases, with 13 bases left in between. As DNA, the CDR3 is TGTGCCAGCAGCTCCGAAAGCTGGCGCACCGGGGAGCTGTTTTTT. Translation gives CASSSESWRTGELFF.

CDR3 nucleotide sequence: TGTGCCAGCAGTCCCCACATGGGGGAGCTGTTTTTT. Its protein product is CASSPHMGELFF. The chain carries TRBV28 and TRBJ2-2; D is unresolved. Germline CDR1 MDHEN, CDR2 SYDVKM. Trimming cost V 5 bases and J 8 bases, with 9 bases left between them. There are 12 residues in the CDR3.

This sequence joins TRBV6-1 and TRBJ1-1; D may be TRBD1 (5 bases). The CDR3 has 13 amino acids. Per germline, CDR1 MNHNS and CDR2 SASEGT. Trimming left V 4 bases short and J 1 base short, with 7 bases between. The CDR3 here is CASSGQPNTEAFF. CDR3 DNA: TGTGCCAGCAGTGGACAGCCGAACACTGAAGCTTTCTTT.

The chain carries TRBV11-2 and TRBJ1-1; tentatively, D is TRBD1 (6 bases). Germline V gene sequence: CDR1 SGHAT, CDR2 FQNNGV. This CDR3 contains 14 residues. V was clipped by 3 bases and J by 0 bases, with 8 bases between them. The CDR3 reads CASSFGTMNTEAFF. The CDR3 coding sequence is TGTGCCAGCAGCTTCGGGACAATGAACACTGAAGCTTTCTTT.

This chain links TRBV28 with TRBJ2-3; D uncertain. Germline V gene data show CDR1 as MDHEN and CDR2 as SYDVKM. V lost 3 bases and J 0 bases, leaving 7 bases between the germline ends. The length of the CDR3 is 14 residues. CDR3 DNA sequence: TGTGCCAGCAGTTTGGTGGCAAGCACAGATACGCAGTATTTT. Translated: CASSLVASTDTQYF.

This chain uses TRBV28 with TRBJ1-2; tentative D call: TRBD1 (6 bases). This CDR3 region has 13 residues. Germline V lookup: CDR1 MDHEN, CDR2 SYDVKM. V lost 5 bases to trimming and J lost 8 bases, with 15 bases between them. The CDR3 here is CASSPKSGEGYTF. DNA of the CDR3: TGTGCCAGCAGTCCCAAATCAGGGGAAGGCTACACCTTC.

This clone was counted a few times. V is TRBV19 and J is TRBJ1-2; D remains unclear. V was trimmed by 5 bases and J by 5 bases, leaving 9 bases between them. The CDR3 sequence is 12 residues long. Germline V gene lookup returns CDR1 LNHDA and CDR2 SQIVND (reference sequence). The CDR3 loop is CASSLERYGYTF. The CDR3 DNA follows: TGTGCCAGTAGTCTCGAGAGGTATGGCTACACCTTC.

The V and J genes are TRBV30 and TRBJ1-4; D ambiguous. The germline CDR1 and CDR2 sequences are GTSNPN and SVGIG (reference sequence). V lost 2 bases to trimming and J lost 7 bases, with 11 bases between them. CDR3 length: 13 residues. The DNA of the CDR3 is TGTGCCTGGAGTACATCAGCTGGTGAAAAACTGTTTTTT. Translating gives CAWSTSAGEKLFF.

The CDR3 protein is CSVGRAPSTDTQYF. The CDR3, as DNA: TGCAGCGTTGGGCGGGCGCCTAGCACAGATACGCAGTATTTT. The V gene is TRBV29-1, the J gene TRBJ2-3; perhaps TRBD2 as D (5 bases). V was shortened by 4 bases and J by 0 bases, with 11 bases between the two germline ends. Per the germline V gene, CDR1 is SQVTM and CDR2 is ANQGSEA. CDR3 length: 14 residues.

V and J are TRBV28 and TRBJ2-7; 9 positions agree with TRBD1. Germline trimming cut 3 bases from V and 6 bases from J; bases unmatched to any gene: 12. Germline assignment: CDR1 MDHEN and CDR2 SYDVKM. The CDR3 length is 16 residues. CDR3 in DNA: TGTGCCAGCAGTTTCGTGGGACAGGGTCCTACGGGCGAGCAGTACTTC. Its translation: CASSFVGQGPTGEQYF.

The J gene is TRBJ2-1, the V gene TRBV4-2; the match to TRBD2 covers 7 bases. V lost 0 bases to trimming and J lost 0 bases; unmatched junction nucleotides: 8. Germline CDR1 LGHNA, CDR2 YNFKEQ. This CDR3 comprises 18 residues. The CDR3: CASSQEPPRGSSYNEQFF. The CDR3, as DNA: TGTGCCAGCAGCCAAGAACCTCCGCGCGGGAGCTCCTACAATGAGCAGTTCTTC.

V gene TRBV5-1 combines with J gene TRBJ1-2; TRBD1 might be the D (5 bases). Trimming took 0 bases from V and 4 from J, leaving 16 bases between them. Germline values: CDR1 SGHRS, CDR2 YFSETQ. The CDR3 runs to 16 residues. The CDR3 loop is CASSLGTLLNAYGYTF. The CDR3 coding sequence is TGCGCCAGCAGCTTGGGGACACTACTAAATGCCTATGGCTACACCTTC.

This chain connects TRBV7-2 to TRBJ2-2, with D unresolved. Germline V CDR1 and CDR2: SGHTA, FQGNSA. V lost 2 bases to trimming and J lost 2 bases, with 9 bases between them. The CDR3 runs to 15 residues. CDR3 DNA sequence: TGTGCCAGCAGCTTACAGCGCATTAACACCGGGGAGCTGTTTTTT. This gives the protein CASSLQRINTGELFF. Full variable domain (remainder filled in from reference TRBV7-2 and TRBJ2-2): GAGVSQSPSNKVTEKGKDVELRCDPISGHTALYWYRQSLGQGLEFLIYFQGNSAPDKSGLPSDRFSAERTGGSVSTLTIQRTQQEDSAVYLCASSLQRINTGELFFGEGSRLTVL.

The CDR3 spells CASSLSDEQFF. The CDR3 nucleotides are TGTGCCAGCAGCCTCTCCGATGAGCAGTTCTTC. J is TRBJ2-1 and V is TRBV21-1; the DNA was not compared with TRBD2, the D call given in the table. TRBV21-1 is an annotated pseudogene. This CDR3 comprises 11 residues.

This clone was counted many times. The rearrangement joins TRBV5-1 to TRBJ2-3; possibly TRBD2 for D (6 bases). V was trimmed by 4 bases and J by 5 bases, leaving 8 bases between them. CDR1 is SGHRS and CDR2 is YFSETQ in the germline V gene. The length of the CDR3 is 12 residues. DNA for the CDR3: TGCGCCAGCAGCGAGGGACTAGATACGCAGTATTTT. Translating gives CASSEGLDTQYF. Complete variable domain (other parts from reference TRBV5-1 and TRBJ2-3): KAGVTQTPRYLIKTRGQQVTLSCSPISGHRSVSWYQQTPGQGLQFLFEYFSETQRNKGNFPGRFSGRQFSNSRSEMNVSTLELGDSALYLCASSEGLDTQYFGPGTRLTVL.

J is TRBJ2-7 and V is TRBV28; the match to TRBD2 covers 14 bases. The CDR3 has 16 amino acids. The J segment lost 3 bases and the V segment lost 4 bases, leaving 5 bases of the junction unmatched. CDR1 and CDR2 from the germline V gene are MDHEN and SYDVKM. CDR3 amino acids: CASSWTSGRLFYEQYF. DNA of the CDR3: TGTGCCAGCAGTTGGACTAGCGGGAGGCTCTTCTACGAGCAGTACTTC.